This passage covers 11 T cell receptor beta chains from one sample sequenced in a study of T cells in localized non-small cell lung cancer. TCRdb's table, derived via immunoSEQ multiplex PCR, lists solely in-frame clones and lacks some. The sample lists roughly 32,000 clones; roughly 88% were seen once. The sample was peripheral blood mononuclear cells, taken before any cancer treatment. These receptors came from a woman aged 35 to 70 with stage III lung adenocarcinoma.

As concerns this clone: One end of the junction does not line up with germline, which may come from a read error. The CDR3 DNA is TGTACCTGGAGTGGAATAAGGGAGCAGTTCTTC. Its protein product is CTWSGIREQFF. The chain combines TRBV30 with TRBJ2-1; D remains unclear. There are 11 residues in the CDR3. Germline lookup yields CDR1 GTSNPN and CDR2 SVGIG (reference sequence). Based on the CDR3 plus reference TRBV30 and TRBJ2-1, the full variable domain is SQTIHQWPATLVQPVGSPLSLECTVEGTSNPNLYWYRQAAGRGLQLLFYSVGIGQISSEVPQNLSASRPQDRQFILSSKKLLLSDSGFYLCTWSGIREQFFGPGTRLTVL.

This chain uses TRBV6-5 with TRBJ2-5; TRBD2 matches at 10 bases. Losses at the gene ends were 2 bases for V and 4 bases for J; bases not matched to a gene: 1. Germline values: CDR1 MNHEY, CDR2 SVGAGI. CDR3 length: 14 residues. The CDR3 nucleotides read TGTGCCAGCAGTTACCGGACTAGCGGAGAGACCCAGTACTTC. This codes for CASSYRTSGETQYF.

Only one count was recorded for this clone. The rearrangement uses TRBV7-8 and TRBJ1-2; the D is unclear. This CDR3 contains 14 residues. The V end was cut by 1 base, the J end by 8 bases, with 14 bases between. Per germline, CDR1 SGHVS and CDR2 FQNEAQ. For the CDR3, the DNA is TGTGCCAGCAGCTTAGTGGAGGAGCAGCAAGGCTACACCTTC. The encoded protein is CASSLVEEQQGYTF.

The chain's CDR3 is CASSYWTGRPNTEAFF. DNA of the CDR3: TGTGCCAGCAGCTACTGGACGGGACGGCCGAACACTGAAGCTTTCTTT. This chain joins TRBV7-9 and TRBJ1-1; possible D gene TRBD1, 5 bases. CDR3 length: 16 amino acids. Germline CDR1 and CDR2: SEHNR and FQNEAQ (reference sequence). The V end was cut by 4 bases, the J end by 1 base, with 16 bases between.

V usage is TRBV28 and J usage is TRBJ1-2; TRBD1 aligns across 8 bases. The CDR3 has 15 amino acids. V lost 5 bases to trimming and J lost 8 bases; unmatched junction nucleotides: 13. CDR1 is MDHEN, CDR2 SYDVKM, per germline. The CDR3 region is CASSPGQGLERGYTF. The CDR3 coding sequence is TGTGCCAGCAGTCCCGGACAGGGTCTTGAGAGGGGCTACACCTTC.

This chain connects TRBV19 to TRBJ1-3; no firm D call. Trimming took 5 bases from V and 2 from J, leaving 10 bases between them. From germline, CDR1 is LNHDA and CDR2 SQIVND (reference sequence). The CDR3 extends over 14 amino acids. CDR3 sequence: CASSSTIAGNTIYF. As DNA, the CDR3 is TGTGCCAGTAGTTCCACCATTGCTGGAAACACCATATATTTT.

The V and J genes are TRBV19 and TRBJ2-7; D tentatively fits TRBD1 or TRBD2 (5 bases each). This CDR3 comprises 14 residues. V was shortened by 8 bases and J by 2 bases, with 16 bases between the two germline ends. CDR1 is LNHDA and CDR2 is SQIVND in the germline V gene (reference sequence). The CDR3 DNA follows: TGTGCCAGTGGGTCGCGATGGGGGACCTACGAGCAGTACTTC. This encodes CASGSRWGTYEQYF.

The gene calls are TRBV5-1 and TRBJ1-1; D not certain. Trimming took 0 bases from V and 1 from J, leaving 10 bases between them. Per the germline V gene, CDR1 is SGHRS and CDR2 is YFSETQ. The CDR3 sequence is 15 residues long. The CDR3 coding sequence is TGCGCCAGCAGCTTGGACGGGATTCCGAACACTGAAGCTTTCTTT. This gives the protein CASSLDGIPNTEAFF.

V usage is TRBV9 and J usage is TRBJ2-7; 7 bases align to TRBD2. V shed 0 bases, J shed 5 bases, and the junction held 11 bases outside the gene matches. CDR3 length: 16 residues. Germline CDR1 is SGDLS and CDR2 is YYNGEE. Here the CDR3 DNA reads TGTGCCAGCAGCGTAGCTTTGGGAGGGCCAATGCACGAGCAGTACTTC. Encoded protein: CASSVALGGPMHEQYF.

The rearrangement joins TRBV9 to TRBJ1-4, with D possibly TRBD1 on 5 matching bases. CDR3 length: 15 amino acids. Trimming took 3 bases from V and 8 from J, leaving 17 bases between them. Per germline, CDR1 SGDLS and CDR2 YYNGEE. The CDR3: CASSAGGGSGEKLFF. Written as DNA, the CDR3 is TGTGCCAGCAGCGCGGGGGGAGGGTCCGGAGAAAAACTGTTTTTT. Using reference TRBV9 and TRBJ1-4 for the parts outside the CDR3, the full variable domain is DSGVTQTPKHLITATGQRVTLRCSPRSGDLSVYWYQQSLDQGLQFLIQYYNGEERAKGNILERFSAQQFPDLHSELNLSSLELGDSALYFCASSAGGGSGEKLFFGSGTQLSVL.

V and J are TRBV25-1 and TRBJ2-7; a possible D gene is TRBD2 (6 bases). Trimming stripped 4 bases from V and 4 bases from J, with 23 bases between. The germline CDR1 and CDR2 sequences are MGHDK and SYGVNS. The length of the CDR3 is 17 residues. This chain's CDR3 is CASSAGVREPDTYEQYF. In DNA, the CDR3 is TGTGCCAGCAGTGCGGGGGTCAGAGAACCCGATACTTACGAGCAGTACTTC.